This T cell receptor (beta chain) emerged from a study of regulatory T cells in long-lasting Graves disease. This CDR3 is 15 amino acids long. V dropped 3 bases and J dropped 6; count of bases not matched to a gene: 8. Germline V CDR1 and CDR2: SGHTA, FQGNSA. Arm-PCR with iRepertoire HTBI primers amplified the CDR3 regions for these TCR beta libraries. TCRdb called the multiplex PCR reads again in MiXCR, with one record for every CDR3 protein. The table includes almost 350,000 distinct CDR3 sequences, about 19% detected once. This clonotype showed up many times. Time point defined: persistent/refractory GD, antithyroid drugs over 5 years with positive TRAb. Isolated PBMC RNA provided the starting material for the TCR library. Roughly 9 milliliters of peripheral blood were taken and placed in EDTA tubes.

The chain has TRBV7-2 and TRBJ2-7, with TRBD1 matching 10 bases. This material consisted of peripheral blood mononuclear cells (PBMCs), taken when the disease was refractory, from a patient treated with antithyroid drugs. This TCR came from a female donor with Graves disease. CDR3 bases: TGTGCCAGCAGCTTCCGACAGGGGGCGGTCAGCGAGCAGTACTTC. This encodes CASSFRQGAVSEQYF. The full variable domain, with the rest looked up from reference TRBV7-2 and TRBJ2-7, is GAGVSQSPSNKVTEKGKDVELRCDPISGHTALYWYRQSLGQGLEFLIYFQGNSAPDKSGLPSDRFSAERTGGSVSTLTIQRTQQEDSAVYLCASSFRQGAVSEQYFGPGTRLTVT.